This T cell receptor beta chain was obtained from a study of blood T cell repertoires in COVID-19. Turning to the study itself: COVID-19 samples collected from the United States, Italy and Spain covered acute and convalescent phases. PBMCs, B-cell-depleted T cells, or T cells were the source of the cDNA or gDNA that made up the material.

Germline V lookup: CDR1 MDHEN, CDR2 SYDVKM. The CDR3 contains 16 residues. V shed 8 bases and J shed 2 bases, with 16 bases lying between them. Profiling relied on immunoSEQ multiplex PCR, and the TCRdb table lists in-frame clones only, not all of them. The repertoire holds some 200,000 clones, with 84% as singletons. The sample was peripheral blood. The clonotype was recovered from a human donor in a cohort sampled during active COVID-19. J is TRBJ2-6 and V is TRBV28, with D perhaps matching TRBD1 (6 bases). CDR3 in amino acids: CASGRPGQTGANVLTF. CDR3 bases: TGTGCCAGCGGTAGACCCGGACAGACTGGGGCCAACGTCCTGACTTTC.